This T cell receptor beta chain comes out of a study of identical twins. There are many counts of this clonotype. Antigen specificity is unknown. Whole-study results and caveats: Analyses of zero insertions could be partly confounded by invariant MAIT and iNKT cells.

A universal primer site arose from template switching, and cDNA bore unique molecular identifiers. TCRdb used MiXCR to reprocess the 5' RACE reads, holding one entry per CDR3 protein. The sample shows fewer than 250,000 distinct CDR3 sequences, around 6.6% of them seen only once. Germline V gives CDR1 MGHRA, CDR2 YSYEKL. The CDR3 is 12 amino acids. The trim removed 10 bases at V and 6 bases at J, leaving 6 bases unmatched. The data also belong to a second study, concerning yellow fever vaccine responses in identical twins.

This chain uses TRBV4-1 with TRBJ2-1, with 7 bases lining up with TRBD2. This receptor was obtained from a woman under 30 in good health. Sequencing input: memory (CD45RO+) T cells sorted from blood. The CDR3 is CATGGGTNEQFF. As DNA, the CDR3 is TGCGCCACCGGCGGGGGTACCAATGAGCAGTTCTTC.